The rows below give T cell receptor beta chains drawn from one sample of a study of blood T cell repertoires in COVID-19. Clones were read by immunoSEQ multiplex PCR, and TCRdb kept only the in-frame ones, dropping some. The table shows around 50,000 clones, with around 90% occurring only once. The sequencing input was peripheral blood. These receptors came from a human donor in a cohort sampled during active COVID-19. Each CDR3 is given with its conserved first and last residue. The D gene is left open where the match is weak. Size is omitted from some rows. Given values are once, few, many or a class for expanded clones.

J gene	D gene	V gene	clone size	CDR3 DNA	CDR3 protein
TRBJ2-3	.	TRBV24-1	.	TGTGCCACCAGTGATTTTAGAGATACGCAGTATTTT	CATSDFRDTQYF
TRBJ2-1	.	TRBV18	.	TGTGCCAGCTCACCACCGAGATCCTACAATGAGCAGTTCTTC	CASSPPRSYNEQFF
TRBJ1-4	.	TRBV7-2	once	TGTGCCAGCAGCTTAGAACAGGGTGATGAAAAACTGTTTTTT	CASSLEQGDEKLFF
TRBJ2-1	TRBD2	TRBV5-4	.	TGTGCCAGCAGCCCCTCGGCTAGCGGGAGCTCGAATGAGCAGTTCTTC	CASSPSASGSSNEQFF
TRBJ2-1	.	TRBV7-3	.	TGTGCCAGCAGCCAAACTAGTATGAGGTACAATGAGCAGTTCTTC	CASSQTSMRYNEQFF
TRBJ1-1	.	TRBV6-2/TRBV6-3	.	TGTGCCAGCAGTTACTCGATTGGGGGGGCGACTGAAGCTTTCTTT	CASSYSIGGATEAFF
TRBJ2-7	TRBD2	TRBV7-2	.	TGTGCCAGCAGCTTAGGAGCGGGAGTGAGCTACGAGCAGTACTTC	CASSLGAGVSYEQYF
TRBJ2-1	.	TRBV2	.	TGTGCCAGCAGTGAAGCTGCCGGACCCCGGACAAATGAGCAGTTCTTC	CASSEAAGPRTNEQFF
TRBJ2-2	.	TRBV28	.	TGTGCCAGCAGTCTTTCGCCTAGCTCCGGGGAGCTGTTTTTT	CASSLSPSSGELFF
TRBJ1-5	.	TRBV27	.	TGTGCCAGCAGTTCAAGAGGGAGGCCCCAGCATTTT	CASSSRGRPQHF
TRBJ2-1	TRBD2	TRBV3-1/TRBV3-2	.	TGTGCCAGCAGCCGGACTAGCGGGATGCTCTTGAATGAGCAGTTCTTC	CASSRTSGMLLNEQFF
TRBJ1-2	.	TRBV21-1	.	TGTGCCAGCATTCCCGGAAGGGGACAGGCCCCGGGAGTGGGCTACACCTTC	CASIPGRGQAPGVGYTF
TRBJ1-2	.	TRBV5-4	.	TGTGCCAGCAGCACGACTGATAACTATGGCTACACCTTC	CASSTTDNYGYTF
TRBJ2-7	TRBD2	TRBV4-1	few	TGCGCCAGCAGCCAAGATGAAGGCGGGGGCTACGAGCAGTACTTC	CASSQDEGGGYEQYF
TRBJ1-2	TRBD1	TRBV19	.	TGTGCCAGTAGTATCGGACAGGCGGACTACTATGGCTACACCTTC	CASSIGQADYYGYTF
TRBJ2-3	.	TRBV9	.	TGTGCCAGCAGCGAGGGGGATGGCCGTACGCAGTATTTT	CASSEGDGRTQYF
TRBJ2-2	.	TRBV7-6	.	TGTGCCAGCAGCTTAGCAGGGGTATTAGCCGGGGAGCTGTTTTTT	CASSLAGVLAGELFF
TRBJ2-6	.	TRBV18	.	TGTGCCAGCTCGCCTCGAGGAACTGGGGCCAACGTCCTGACTTTC	CASSPRGTGANVLTF
TRBJ2-7	.	TRBV19	.	TGTGCCAGTAGTATTGGTAGCGGCCGGGGGTGGCAGTACTTC	CASSIGSGRGWQYF
TRBJ2-3	TRBD2	TRBV2	.	TGTGCCAGCAGTCCGGGACTAGCGGGAGGGCTTGTAGATACGCAGTATTTT	CASSPGLAGGLVDTQYF
TRBJ1-5	.	TRBV7-9	few	TGTGCCAGCAGCTTAGCGGTCCTGGAGGGTTCCAGGCAGCCCCAGCATTTT	CASSLAVLEGSRQPQHF
TRBJ1-1	.	TRBV19	.	TGTGCCAGTAGTATTGAGGGGGAGAACACTGAAGCTTTCTTT	CASSIEGENTEAFF
TRBJ2-1	TRBD2	TRBV10-1	few	TGCGCCAGCAGTCTAGGGACTAGCGGTATATCGCTCTTC	CASSLGTSGISLF
TRBJ1-2	.	TRBV4-2	.	TGTGCCAGCAACCAAAACAGGGAGTCTGGCTACACCTTC	CASNQNRESGYTF
TRBJ2-2	TRBD2	TRBV7-9	once	TGTGCCAGCAGCACTAGGACTAGCGGGGTGACCGGGGAGCTGTTTTTT	CASSTRTSGVTGELFF
TRBJ2-5	TRBD2	TRBV9	once	TGTGCCAGCAGCGTAGGGACTAGCGGCCAAGAGACCCAGTACTTC	CASSVGTSGQETQYF
TRBJ1-5	.	TRBV23-1	.	TGCGCCAGAAACCGGACTAGGGTGCGGTCCCTTGATCAGCCCCAGCATTTT	CARNRTRVRSLDQPQHF
TRBJ1-5	TRBD1	TRBV7-3	.	TGTGCCAGCAGCTTCCACAGGGGTAGCAATCAGCCCCAGCATTTT	CASSFHRGSNQPQHF
TRBJ2-5	TRBD1	TRBV10-3	.	TGTGCCACCGCGACAGGGGAAGAGGCCCAGTACTTC	CATATGEEAQYF
TRBJ2-4	.	TRBV12-3/TRBV12-4	.	TGTGCCAGCAGCAACTTGGGGCAGACCCCGAAGTACTTC	CASSNLGQTPKYF
TRBJ2-5	TRBD2	TRBV19	once	TGTGCCAGTAGTCCCGTAGCGGGGGTCCAAGAGACCCAGTACTTC	CASSPVAGVQETQYF
TRBJ2-3	.	TRBV19	.	TGTGCCAGTAGTATTCGGACCCTCGAGGGCGATACGCAGTATTTT	CASSIRTLEGDTQYF
TRBJ2-2	.	TRBV12-3/TRBV12-4	.	TGTGCCAGCATTTCCACCGGGGAACTGTTTTTT	CASISTGELFF
TRBJ2-5	.	TRBV29-1	.	TGCAGCGCGAGCTACCCCCCCCTCCAAGAGACCCAGTACTTC	CSASYPPLQETQYF
TRBJ2-5	.	TRBV5-1	.	TGCGCCAGCAGCCCGGGGGGCCTCCAAGAGACCCAGTACTTC	CASSPGGLQETQYF
TRBJ1-2	.	TRBV6-5	once	TGTGCCAGCAGCCCCAGGGGCGGATCCTATGGCTACACCTTC	CASSPRGGSYGYTF
TRBJ2-7	.	TRBV3-1/TRBV3-2	once	TGTGCCAGCAGCGGGGAGAGGTTCAGGGGCATCTACGAGCAGTACTTC	CASSGERFRGIYEQYF
TRBJ2-3	TRBD2	TRBV7-3	.	TGTGCCAGCAGCTTAAAACCCAGACTAGCGGGGGGCACAGATACGCAGTATTTT	CASSLKPRLAGGTDTQYF
TRBJ2-1	TRBD2	TRBV11-2	.	TGTGCCAGCAGTCTCACCCCTAGCGGGCAAGCCAATGAGCAGTTCTTC	CASSLTPSGQANEQFF
TRBJ2-2	TRBD2	TRBV15	.	TGTGCCACCAGCAGAGACCGACTAGCGGGAGGGCCGGACACCGGGGAGCTGTTTTTT	CATSRDRLAGGPDTGELFF
TRBJ1-2	TRBD1	TRBV28	.	TGTGCCAGCTATCCTATGGTCCTGAGGGGGCAATGGTCTGGCTACACCTTC	CASYPMVLRGQWSGYTF
TRBJ2-7	.	TRBV7-9	.	TGTGCCAGCAGCTTAAACAGGAAACCCTACGAGCAGTACTTC	CASSLNRKPYEQYF
TRBJ1-1	TRBD1	TRBV29-1	.	TGCAGCGTTGAGGTTGACAGGGTGACTGAAGCTTTCTTT	CSVEVDRVTEAFF
TRBJ1-1	.	TRBV15	.	TGTGCCACCAGCAGAGATCTGGGGACACCAAGTGAAGCTTTCTTT	CATSRDLGTPSEAFF
TRBJ2-1	.	TRBV24-1	.	TGTGCCACCAGTGGTCCAGGGATGAATGAGCAGTTCTTC	CATSGPGMNEQFF
TRBJ2-3	.	TRBV29-1	.	TGCAGCGGCGCAGGAACCTGGGCAGATACGCAGTATTTT	CSGAGTWADTQYF
TRBJ2-3	.	TRBV18	.	TGTGCCAGCTCTCTAGGCCCGGGTACAGATACGCAGTATTTT	CASSLGPGTDTQYF
TRBJ1-1	TRBD1	TRBV5-1	.	TGCGCCAGCAGCTTGGGGACAGGGAACACTGAAGCTTTCTTT	CASSLGTGNTEAFF
TRBJ1-5	.	TRBV15	.	TGTGCCACCAGCAGGACAGGTAGGGATCAGCCCCAGCATTTT	CATSRTGRDQPQHF